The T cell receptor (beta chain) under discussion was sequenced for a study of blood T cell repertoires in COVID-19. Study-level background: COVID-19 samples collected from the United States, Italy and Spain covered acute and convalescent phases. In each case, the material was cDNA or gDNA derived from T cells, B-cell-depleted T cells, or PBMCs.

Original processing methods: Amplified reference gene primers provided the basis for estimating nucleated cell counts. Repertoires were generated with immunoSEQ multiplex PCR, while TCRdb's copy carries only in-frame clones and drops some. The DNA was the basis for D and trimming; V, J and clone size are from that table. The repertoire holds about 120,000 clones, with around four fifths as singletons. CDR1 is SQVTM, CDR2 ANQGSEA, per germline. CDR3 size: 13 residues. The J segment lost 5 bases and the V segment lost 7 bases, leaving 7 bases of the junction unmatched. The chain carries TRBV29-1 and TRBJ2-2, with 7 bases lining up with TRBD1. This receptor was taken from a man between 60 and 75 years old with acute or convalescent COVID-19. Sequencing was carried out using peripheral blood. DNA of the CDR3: TGCAGCGCGGGGACAGCTAGGACCGGGGAGCTGTTTTTT. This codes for CSAGTARTGELFF.